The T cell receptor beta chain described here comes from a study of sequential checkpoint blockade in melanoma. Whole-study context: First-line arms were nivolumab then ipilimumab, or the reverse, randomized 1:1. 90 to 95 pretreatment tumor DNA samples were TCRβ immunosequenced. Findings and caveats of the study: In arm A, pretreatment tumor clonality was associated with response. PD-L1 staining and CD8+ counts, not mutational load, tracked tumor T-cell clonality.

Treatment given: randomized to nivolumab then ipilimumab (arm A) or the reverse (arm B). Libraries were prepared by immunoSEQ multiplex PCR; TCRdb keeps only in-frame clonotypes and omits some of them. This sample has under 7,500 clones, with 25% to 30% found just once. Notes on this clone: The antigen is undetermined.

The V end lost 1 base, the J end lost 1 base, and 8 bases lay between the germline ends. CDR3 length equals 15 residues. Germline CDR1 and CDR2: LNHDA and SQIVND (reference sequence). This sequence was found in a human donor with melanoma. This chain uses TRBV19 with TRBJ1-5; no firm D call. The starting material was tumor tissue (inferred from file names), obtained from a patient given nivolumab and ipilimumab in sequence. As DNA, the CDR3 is TGTGCCAGTAGTATAGTAAGCAGAAGCAATCAGCCCCAGCATTTT. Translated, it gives CASSIVSRSNQPQHF. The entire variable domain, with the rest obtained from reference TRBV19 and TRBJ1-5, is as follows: DGGITQSPKYLFRKEGQNVTLSCEQNLNHDAMYWYRQDPGQGLRLIYYSQIVNDFQKGDIAEGYSVSREKKESFPLTVTSAQKNPTAFYLCASSIVSRSNQPQHFGDGTRLSIL.